This T cell receptor (beta chain) was captured by sequencing in a study of control samples from healthy donors and cancer patients. Repertoires were generated with immunoSEQ multiplex PCR, while TCRdb's copy carries only in-frame clones and drops some. The sample shows 200,000 or so clones, roughly nine tenths of them seen only once. Germline V gene lookup returns CDR1 MNHEY and CDR2 SMNVEV (reference sequence). V shed 6 bases, J shed 5 bases, and the junction held 11 bases outside the gene matches. The CDR3 loop spans 16 amino acids. The chain couples TRBV27 to TRBJ2-2; 8 bases align to TRBD2. This sequence was found in a man aged 30-40 years in good health. Sequenced: blood. The CDR3 loop reads CASRIIGGAETGELFF. The CDR3 region has the DNA TGTGCCAGCAGAATCATCGGGGGGGCCGAGACCGGGGAGCTGTTTTTT.